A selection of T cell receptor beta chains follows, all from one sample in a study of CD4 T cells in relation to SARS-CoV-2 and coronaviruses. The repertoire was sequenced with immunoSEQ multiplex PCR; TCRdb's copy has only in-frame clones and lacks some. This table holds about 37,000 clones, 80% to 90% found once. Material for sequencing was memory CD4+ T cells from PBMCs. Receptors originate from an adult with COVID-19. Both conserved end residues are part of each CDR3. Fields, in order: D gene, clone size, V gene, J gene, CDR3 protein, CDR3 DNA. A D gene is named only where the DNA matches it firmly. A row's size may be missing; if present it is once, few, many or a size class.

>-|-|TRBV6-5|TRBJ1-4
CASSPTGTTNEKLFF
TGTGCCAGCAGCCCCACGGGGACAACTAATGAAAAACTGTTTTTT
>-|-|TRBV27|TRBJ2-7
CASGTLGQSSYEQYF
TGTGCCAGCGGCACCCTCGGACAAAGCTCCTACGAGCAGTACTTC
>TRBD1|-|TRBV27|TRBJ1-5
CAREDRGTRQPQHF
TGTGCCAGGGAAGACAGGGGAACGCGGCAGCCCCAGCATTTT
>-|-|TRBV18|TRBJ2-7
CASSPGTDIYEQYF
TGTGCCAGCTCACCCGGGACGGACATCTACGAGCAGTACTTC
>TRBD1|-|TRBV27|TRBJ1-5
CASSKVGGQGEYQPQHF
TGTGCCAGCAGTAAGGTGGGGGGACAGGGAGAATATCAGCCCCAGCATTTT
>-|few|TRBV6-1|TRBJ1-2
CASSETGASVGYTF
TGTGCCAGCAGTGAAACGGGGGCGTCGGTCGGCTACACCTTC
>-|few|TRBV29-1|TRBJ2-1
CSVGSHGLVNEQFF
TGCAGCGTTGGCTCCCATGGGCTGGTTAATGAGCAGTTCTTC
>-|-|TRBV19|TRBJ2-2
CASSTRSDTGELFF
TGTGCCAGTTCCACCAGGTCAGACACCGGGGAGCTGTTTTTT
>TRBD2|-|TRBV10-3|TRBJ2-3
CATYPGLAGAVFQDTQYF
TGTGCCACCTATCCGGGACTAGCGGGAGCGGTTTTTCAGGATACGCAGTATTTT
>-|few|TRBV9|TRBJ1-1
CASSVIPGDTEAFF
TGTGCCAGCAGCGTAATTCCAGGTGACACTGAAGCTTTCTTT
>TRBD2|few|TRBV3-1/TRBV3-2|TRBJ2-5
CASSQDAGGRGETQYF
TGTGCCAGCAGCCAAGATGCGGGAGGGAGGGGAGAGACCCAGTACTTC
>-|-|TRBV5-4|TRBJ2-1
CASSLDAEGEQFF
TGTGCCAGCAGCTTGGACGCCGAGGGTGAGCAGTTCTTC
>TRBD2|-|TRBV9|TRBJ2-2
CASSARVGLAGAGELFF
TGTGCCAGCAGCGCCAGGGTGGGACTAGCGGGAGCCGGGGAGCTGTTTTTT
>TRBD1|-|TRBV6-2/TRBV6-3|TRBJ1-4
CASSYSNLRRTGGEKLFF
TGTGCCAGCAGTTACTCGAACTTGCGGAGGACAGGGGGTGAAAAACTGTTTTTT
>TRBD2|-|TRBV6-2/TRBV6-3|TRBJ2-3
CASSLSGRETDTQYF
TGTGCCAGCAGCCTCAGCGGGAGGGAAACAGATACGCAGTATTTT
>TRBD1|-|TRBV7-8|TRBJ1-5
CASSLGQAINQPQHF
TGTGCCAGCAGCCTGGGACAGGCGATCAATCAGCCCCAGCATTTT
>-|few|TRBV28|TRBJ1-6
CASLDRWNSPLHF
TGTGCCAGCCTAGACAGGTGGAATTCACCCCTCCACTTT
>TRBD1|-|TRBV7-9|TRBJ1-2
CASSLRDSDNYGYTF
TGTGCCAGCAGCCTCCGGGACAGCGATAACTATGGCTACACCTTC
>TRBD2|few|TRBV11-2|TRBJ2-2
CASSATSGSGELFF
TGTGCCAGCAGCGCGACTAGCGGGTCCGGGGAGCTGTTTTTT
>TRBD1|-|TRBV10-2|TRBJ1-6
CASSAEDRGFHSPLHF
TGCGCCAGCAGTGCGGAGGACAGGGGATTCCATTCACCCCTCCACTTT
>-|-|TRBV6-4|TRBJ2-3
CASSDGSTDTQYF
TGTGCCAGCAGTGACGGGAGCACAGATACGCAGTATTTT
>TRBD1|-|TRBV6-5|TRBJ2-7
CASTLRTGSSYEQYF
TGTGCCAGCACCCTAAGGACAGGGTCCTCCTACGAGCAGTACTTC
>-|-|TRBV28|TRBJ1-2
CASSPNSFYGYTF
TGTGCCAGCAGTCCGAACTCCTTCTATGGCTACACCTTC
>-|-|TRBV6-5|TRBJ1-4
CASSYHQATNEKLFF
TGTGCCAGCAGTTACCATCAAGCAACTAATGAAAAACTGTTTTTT
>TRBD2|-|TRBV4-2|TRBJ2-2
CASSRSGRSTGELFF
TGTGCCAGCAGCCGGAGCGGGAGGAGCACCGGGGAGCTGTTTTTT
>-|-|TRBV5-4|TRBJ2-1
CASSLQGGYNEQFF
TGTGCCAGCAGCTTGCAGGGAGGCTACAATGAGCAGTTCTTC
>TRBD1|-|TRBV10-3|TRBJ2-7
CAISERQGGSYEQYF
TGTGCCATCAGTGAAAGACAGGGGGGCTCCTACGAGCAGTACTTC
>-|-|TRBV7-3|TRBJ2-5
CASSLTREETQYF
TGTGCCAGCAGCTTGACTAGGGAAGAGACCCAGTACTTC
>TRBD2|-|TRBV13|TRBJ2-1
CASSALLAGVVYNEQFF
TGTGCCAGCAGCGCCCTACTAGCGGGAGTTGTCTACAATGAGCAGTTCTTC
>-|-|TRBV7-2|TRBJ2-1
CASSFHGTSYNEQFF
TGTGCCAGCAGCTTCCACGGTACCTCCTACAATGAGCAGTTCTTC
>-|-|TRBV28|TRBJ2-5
CASSLVGLQETQYF
TGTGCCAGCAGTTTAGTTGGGTTACAAGAGACCCAGTACTTC
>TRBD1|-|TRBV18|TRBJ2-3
CASSRGQGMDTQYF
TGTGCCAGCTCACGAGGACAGGGGATGGATACGCAGTATTTT
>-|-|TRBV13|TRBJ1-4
CASSLGLVRAEKLFF
TGTGCCAGCAGCTTAGGCCTCGTCAGGGCTGAAAAACTGTTTTTT
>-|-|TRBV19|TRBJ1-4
CASSLLNEKLFF
TGTGCCAGTAGTCTACTTAATGAAAAACTGTTTTTT
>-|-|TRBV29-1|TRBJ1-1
CSVGGRNTEAFF
TGCAGCGTCGGGGGGAGGAACACTGAAGCTTTCTTT
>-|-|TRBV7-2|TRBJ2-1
CASSYRRRRGPSGGEQFF
TGTGCCAGCAGCTATAGAAGAAGGAGGGGCCCCTCGGGCGGTGAGCAGTTCTTC
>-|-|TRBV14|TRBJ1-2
CASTRGGYTF
TGTGCCAGCACTCGGGGTGGCTACACCTTC
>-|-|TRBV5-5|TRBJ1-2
CASMPGTNYGYTF
TGTGCCAGTATGCCAGGGACTAACTATGGCTACACCTTC
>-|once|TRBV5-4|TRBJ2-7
CASSSMTGEAYEQYF
TGTGCCAGCAGCTCCATGACAGGTGAGGCCTACGAGCAGTACTTC
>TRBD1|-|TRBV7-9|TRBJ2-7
CASDRADYEQYF
TGTGCCAGCGACAGGGCAGACTACGAGCAGTACTTC
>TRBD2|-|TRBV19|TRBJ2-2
CASSRGGGSTGELFF
TGTGCCAGTAGTCGGGGCGGGGGTAGTACCGGGGAGCTGTTTTTT
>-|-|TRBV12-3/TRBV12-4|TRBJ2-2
CASTLQSGELFF
TGTGCCAGCACCCTACAATCGGGGGAGCTGTTTTTT
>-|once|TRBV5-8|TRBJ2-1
CAGVDRPRGDEQFF
TGTGCCGGGGTAGACAGGCCAAGGGGCGATGAGCAGTTCTTC
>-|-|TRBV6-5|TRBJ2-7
CASSYAGVSSYEQYF
TGTGCCAGCAGTTATGCTGGCGTAAGCTCCTACGAGCAGTACTTC
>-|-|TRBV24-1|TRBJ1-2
CATSEGELGYTF
TGTGCCACCAGTGAAGGGGAACTCGGCTACACCTTC